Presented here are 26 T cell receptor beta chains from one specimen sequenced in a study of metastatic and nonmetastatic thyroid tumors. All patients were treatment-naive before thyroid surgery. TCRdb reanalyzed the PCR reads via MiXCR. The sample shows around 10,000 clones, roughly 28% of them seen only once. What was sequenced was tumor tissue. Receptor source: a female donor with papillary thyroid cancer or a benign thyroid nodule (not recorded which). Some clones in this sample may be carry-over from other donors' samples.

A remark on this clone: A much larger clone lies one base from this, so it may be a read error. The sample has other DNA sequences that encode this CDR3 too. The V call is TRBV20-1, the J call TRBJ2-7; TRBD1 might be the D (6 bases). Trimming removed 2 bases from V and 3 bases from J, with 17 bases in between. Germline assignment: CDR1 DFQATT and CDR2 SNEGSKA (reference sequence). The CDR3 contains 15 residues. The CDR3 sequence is CSARPPTGWDYEQYF. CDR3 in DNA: TGCAGTGCTAGACCACCTACAGGGTGGGACTACGAGCAGTACTTC.

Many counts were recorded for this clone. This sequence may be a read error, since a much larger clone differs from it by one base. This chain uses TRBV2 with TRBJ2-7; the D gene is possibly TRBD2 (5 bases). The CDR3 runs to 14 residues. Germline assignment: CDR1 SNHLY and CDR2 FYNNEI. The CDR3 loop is CASSGGLRSYEQCF. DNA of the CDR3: TGTGCCAGCAGTGGAGGACTGCGAAGCTACGAGCAGTGCTTC.

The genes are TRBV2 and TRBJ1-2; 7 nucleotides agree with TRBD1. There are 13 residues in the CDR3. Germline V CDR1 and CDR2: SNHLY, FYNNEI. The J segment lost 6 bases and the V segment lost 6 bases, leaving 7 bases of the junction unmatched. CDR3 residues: CASRRAGGHGYTF. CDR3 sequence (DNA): TGTGCCAGCAGGCGGGCAGGGGGTCATGGCTACACCTTC.

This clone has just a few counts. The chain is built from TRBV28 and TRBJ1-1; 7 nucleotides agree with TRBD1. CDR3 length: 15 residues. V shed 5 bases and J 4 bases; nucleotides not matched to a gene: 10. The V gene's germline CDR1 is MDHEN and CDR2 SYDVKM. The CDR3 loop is CASSQPTGASTEAFF. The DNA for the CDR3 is TGTGCCAGCAGTCAACCCACAGGGGCTTCCACTGAAGCTTTCTTT.

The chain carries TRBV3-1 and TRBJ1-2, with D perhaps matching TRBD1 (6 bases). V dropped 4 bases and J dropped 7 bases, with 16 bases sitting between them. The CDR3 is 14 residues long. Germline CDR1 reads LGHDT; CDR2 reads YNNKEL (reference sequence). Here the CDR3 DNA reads TGTGCCAGCAGCCGGGAACAGGGATTGGGTGGCTACACCTTC. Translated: CASSREQGLGGYTF. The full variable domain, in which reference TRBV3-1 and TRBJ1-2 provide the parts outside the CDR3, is DTAVSQTPKYLVTQMGNDKSIKCEQNLGHDTMYWYKQDSKKFLKIMFSYNNKELIINETVPNRFSPKSPDKAHLNLHINSLELGDSAVYFCASSREQGLGGYTFGSGTRLTVV.

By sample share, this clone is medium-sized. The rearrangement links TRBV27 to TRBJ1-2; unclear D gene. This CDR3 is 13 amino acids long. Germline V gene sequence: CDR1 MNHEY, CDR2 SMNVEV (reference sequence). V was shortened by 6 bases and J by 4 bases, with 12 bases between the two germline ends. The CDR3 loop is CASSSTPSYGYTF. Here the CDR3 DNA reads TGTGCCAGCAGCTCGACACCTTCCTATGGCTACACCTTC.

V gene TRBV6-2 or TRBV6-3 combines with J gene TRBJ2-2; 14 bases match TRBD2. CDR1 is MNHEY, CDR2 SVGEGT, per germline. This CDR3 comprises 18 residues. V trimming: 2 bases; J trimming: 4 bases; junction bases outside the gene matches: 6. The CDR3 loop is CASSYTGLAGDSTGELFF. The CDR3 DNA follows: TGTGCCAGCAGTTACACGGGACTAGCGGGAGATTCCACCGGGGAGCTGTTTTTT.

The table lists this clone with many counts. This CDR3 is CASSPIRRDTEAFF. For the CDR3, the DNA is TGTGCCAGCAGCCCGATCAGGCGGGACACTGAAGCTTTCTTT. This chain links TRBV3-1 with TRBJ1-1; D is unclear. Trimming took off 4 bases at V and 3 bases at J, with 12 bases between the two ends. CDR1 is LGHDT and CDR2 is YNNKEL in the germline V gene (reference sequence). This CDR3 contains 14 residues.

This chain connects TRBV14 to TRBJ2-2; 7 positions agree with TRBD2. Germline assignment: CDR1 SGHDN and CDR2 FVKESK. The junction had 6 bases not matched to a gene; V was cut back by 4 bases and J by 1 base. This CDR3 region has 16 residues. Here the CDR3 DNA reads TGTGCCAGCAGCCTTTTGACTAGCCTGAACACCGGGGAGCTGTTTTTT. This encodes CASSLLTSLNTGELFF.

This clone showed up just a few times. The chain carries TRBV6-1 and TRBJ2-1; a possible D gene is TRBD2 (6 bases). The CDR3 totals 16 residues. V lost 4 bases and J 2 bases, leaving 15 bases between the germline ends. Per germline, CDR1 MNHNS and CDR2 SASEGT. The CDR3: CASSGSGLAPYNEQFF. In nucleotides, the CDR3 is TGTGCCAGCAGTGGATCGGGTCTAGCGCCCTACAATGAGCAGTTCTTC.

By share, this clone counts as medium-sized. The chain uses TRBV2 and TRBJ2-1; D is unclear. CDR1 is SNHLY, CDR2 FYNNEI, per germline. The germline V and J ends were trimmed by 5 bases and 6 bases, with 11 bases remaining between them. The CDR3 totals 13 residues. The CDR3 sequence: CASSRARSNEQFF. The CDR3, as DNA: TGTGCCAGCAGTAGGGCCCGGTCCAATGAGCAGTTCTTC.

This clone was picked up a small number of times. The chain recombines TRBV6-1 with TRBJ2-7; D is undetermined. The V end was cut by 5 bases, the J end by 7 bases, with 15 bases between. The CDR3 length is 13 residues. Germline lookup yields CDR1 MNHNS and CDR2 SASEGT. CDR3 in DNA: TGTGCCAGCAGTAGGGATTCGGATAGGGAGCAGTACTTC. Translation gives CASSRDSDREQYF.

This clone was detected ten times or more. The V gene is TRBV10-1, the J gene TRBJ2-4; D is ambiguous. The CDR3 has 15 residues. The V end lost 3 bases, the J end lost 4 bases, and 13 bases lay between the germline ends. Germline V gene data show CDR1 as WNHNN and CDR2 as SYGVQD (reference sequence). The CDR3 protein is CASSEDQASKNIQYF. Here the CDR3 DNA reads TGCGCCAGCAGTGAAGACCAAGCGTCAAAAAACATTCAGTACTTC.

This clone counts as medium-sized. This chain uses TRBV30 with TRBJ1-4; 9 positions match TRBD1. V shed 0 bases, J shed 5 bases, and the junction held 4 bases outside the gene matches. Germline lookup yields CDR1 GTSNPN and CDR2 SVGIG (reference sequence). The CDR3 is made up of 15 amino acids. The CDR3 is CAWSVRTGVNEKLFF. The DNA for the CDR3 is TGTGCCTGGAGTGTACGGACAGGGGTGAATGAAAAACTGTTTTTT.

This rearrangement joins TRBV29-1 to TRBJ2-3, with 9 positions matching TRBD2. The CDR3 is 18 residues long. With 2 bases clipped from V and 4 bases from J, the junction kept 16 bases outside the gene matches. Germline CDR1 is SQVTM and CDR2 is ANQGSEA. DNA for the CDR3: TGCAGCGTTGAAACCAGACCCATAGCGGGAGAGGTTTCAGATACGCAGTATTTT. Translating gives CSVETRPIAGEVSDTQYF.

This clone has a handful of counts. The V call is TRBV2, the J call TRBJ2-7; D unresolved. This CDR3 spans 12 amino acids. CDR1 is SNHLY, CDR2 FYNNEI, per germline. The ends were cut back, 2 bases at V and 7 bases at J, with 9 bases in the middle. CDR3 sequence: CASSERWGEQYF. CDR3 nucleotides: TGTGCCAGCAGTGAAAGGTGGGGAGAGCAGTACTTC.

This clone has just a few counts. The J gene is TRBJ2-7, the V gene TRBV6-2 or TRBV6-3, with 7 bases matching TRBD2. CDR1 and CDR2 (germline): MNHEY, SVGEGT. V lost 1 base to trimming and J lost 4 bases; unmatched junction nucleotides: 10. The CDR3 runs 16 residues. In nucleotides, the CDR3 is TGTGCCAGCAGTTACTTAGGGATGGCTAGCGGATACGAGCAGTACTTC. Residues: CASSYLGMASGYEQYF.

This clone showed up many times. The CDR3 reads CSAIRDGTYEQYF. For the CDR3, the DNA is TGCAGTGCTATAAGGGACGGAACCTACGAGCAGTACTTC. The V gene is TRBV20-1, the J gene TRBJ2-7; either TRBD1 or TRBD2 may supply D (5 bases each). The CDR3 runs to 13 residues. Germline V lookup: CDR1 DFQATT, CDR2 SNEGSKA (reference sequence). The ends were cut back, 4 bases at V and 2 bases at J, with 12 bases in the middle.

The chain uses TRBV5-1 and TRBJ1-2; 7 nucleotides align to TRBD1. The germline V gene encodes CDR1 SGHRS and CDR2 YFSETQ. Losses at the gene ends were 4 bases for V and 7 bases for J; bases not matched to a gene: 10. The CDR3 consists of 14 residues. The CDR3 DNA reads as TGCGCCAGCAGCCTGAACGACAGGGCCTCTGGCTACACCTTC. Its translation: CASSLNDRASGYTF.

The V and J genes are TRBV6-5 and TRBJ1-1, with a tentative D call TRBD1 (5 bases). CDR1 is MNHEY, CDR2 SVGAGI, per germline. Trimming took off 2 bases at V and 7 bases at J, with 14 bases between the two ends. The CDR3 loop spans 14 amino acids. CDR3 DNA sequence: TGTGCCAGCAGTTACAGGAGGGGCCAACATGAAGCTTTCTTT. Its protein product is CASSYRRGQHEAFF.

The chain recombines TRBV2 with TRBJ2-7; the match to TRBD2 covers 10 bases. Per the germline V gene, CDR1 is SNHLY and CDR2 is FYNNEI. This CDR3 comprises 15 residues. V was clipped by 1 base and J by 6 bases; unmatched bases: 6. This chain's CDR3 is CASSEEASGSIEQYF. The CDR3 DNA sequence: TGTGCCAGCAGTGAAGAGGCTAGCGGGAGTATCGAGCAGTACTTC.

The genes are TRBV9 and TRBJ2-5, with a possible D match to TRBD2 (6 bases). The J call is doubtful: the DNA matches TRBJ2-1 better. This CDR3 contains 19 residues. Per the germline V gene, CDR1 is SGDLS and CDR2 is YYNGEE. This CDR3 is CASSVAYSLMGGVADEQFF. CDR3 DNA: TGTGCCAGCAGCGTAGCCTATTCTCTCATGGGGGGAGTTGCCGATGAGCAGTTCTTC.

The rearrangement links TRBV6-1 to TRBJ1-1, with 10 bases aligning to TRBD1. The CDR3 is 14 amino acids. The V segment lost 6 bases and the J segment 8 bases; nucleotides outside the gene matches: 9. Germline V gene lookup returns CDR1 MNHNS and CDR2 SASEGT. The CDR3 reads CASRVSGQGGEAFF. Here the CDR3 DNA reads TGTGCCAGCAGAGTCAGTGGACAGGGGGGGGAAGCTTTCTTT.

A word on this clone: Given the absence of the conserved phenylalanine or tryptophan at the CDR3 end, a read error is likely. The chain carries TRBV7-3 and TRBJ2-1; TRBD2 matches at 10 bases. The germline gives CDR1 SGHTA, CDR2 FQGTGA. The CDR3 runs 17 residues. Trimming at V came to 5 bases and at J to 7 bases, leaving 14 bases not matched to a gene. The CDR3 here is CASSLSPTGLALNEQFL. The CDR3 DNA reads TGTGCCAGCAGCCTCAGTCCGACGGGACTAGCGTTAAATGAGCAGTTCCTC.

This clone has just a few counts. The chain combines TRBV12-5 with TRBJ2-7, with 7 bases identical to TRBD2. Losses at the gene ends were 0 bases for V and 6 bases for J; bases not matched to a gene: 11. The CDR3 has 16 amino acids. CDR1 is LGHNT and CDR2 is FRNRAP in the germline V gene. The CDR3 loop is CASGLVTTREQGEQYF. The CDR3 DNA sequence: TGTGCTAGTGGTTTGGTAACCACGCGGGAGCAGGGCGAGCAGTACTTC.

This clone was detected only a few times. The CDR3 coding sequence is TGTGCCAGCACCTCGGGACAGCCTCATGAAAAACTGTTTTTT. Translating it yields CASTSGQPHEKLFF. The gene calls are TRBV28 and TRBJ1-4; TRBD1 agrees at 7 bases. V lost 7 bases, J lost 6 bases, and 8 bases stayed unmatched. Germline V lookup: CDR1 MDHEN, CDR2 SYDVKM. This CDR3 is 14 amino acids long.